Listed below are T cell receptor beta chains from one sample, sequenced in a study of CD8+CD57+ T cells in acquired aplastic anemia. Using its own MiXCR run on the reads, TCRdb lists one record per CDR3 protein. The profile covers about 190,000 distinct CDR3 sequences, with under 55% appearing a single time and over 7.5% taken by the ten largest. Sequences were obtained from sorted CD4+, CD8+, or CD8+CD57+ T cells (not recorded which) from PBMCs. Receptors originate from a human donor with aplastic anemia. Each CDR3 is given without its conserved first and last residue.

CDR3aa: ASSPQGHEQY
j_gene: TRBJ2-7
v_gene: TRBV18
len: 10

CDR3aa: ASSLVQPNQETQY
j_gene: TRBJ2-5
v_gene: TRBV5-1
len: 13

CDR3aa: ATSSAPGQGTYEQY
j_gene: TRBJ2-7
v_gene: TRBV15
len: 14

CDR3aa: ASSEPGGANVLT
j_gene: TRBJ2-6
v_gene: TRBV6-1
len: 12

CDR3aa: ASSEFPSGAWNEQF
j_gene: TRBJ2-1
v_gene: TRBV2
len: 14

CDR3aa: ATSDLGREGLF
j_gene: TRBJ2-2
v_gene: TRBV24-1
len: 11

CDR3aa: ASSLTGHEQY
j_gene: TRBJ2-7
v_gene: TRBV28
len: 10

CDR3aa: SARLGNTGELF
j_gene: TRBJ2-2
v_gene: TRBV20-1
len: 11

CDR3aa: ASSQASSGTQTQY
j_gene: TRBJ2-5
v_gene: TRBV4-2
len: 13

CDR3aa: ATSREHRLSSGNTIY
j_gene: TRBJ1-3
v_gene: TRBV15
len: 15

CDR3aa: ASSDGTSGRAVDTQY
j_gene: TRBJ2-3
v_gene: TRBV9
len: 15

CDR3aa: SVDLNDRGTANYGYT
j_gene: TRBJ1-2
v_gene: TRBV29-1
len: 15

CDR3aa: ASSGWRTKNEQF
j_gene: TRBJ2-1
v_gene: TRBV2
len: 12

CDR3aa: ASSPSPSSYNEQF
j_gene: TRBJ2-1
v_gene: TRBV6-1
len: 13

CDR3aa: ASRSGTGGYGYT
j_gene: TRBJ1-2
v_gene: TRBV9
len: 12

CDR3aa: ASSPRTSGGAHSETQY
j_gene: TRBJ2-5
v_gene: TRBV6-1
len: 16

CDR3aa: ASSPTAGAQNYNEQF
j_gene: TRBJ2-1
v_gene: TRBV5-1
len: 15

CDR3aa: ASSLQLGRGLNNEQF
j_gene: TRBJ2-1
v_gene: TRBV12-3/TRBV12-4
len: 15

CDR3aa: ASSLGAGAARGYEQY
j_gene: TRBJ2-7
v_gene: TRBV7-9
len: 15

CDR3aa: ASSSGQNNEQF
j_gene: TRBJ2-1
v_gene: TRBV7-8
len: 11